Listed below are T cell receptor beta chains from one sample, sequenced in a study of blood T cell repertoires in COVID-19. The data were produced by immunoSEQ multiplex PCR, yet TCRdb's version contains in-frame clones alone and is incomplete. Of under 450,000 clones in the sample, around 86% were seen once. Sequenced: PBMCs or T cells enriched from blood (not recorded which). These receptors originate from a woman in her forties or fifties who had recovered from COVID-19. The CDR3 runs from the conserved cysteine through the conserved F or W. Each record gives: V gene, CDR3 length, J gene, CDR3 protein.

>TRBV21-1|15|TRBJ2-1
CASSTGTPYYNEQFF
>TRBV9|15|TRBJ1-5
CASSVGWGGNQPQHF
>TRBV29-1|18|TRBJ1-2
CSVRRQGGPYASGGGYTF
>TRBV5-1|14|TRBJ1-5
CASSLEQGQQPQHF
>TRBV23-1|16|TRBJ1-3
CASTLTGGASGNTIYF
>TRBV5-4|15|TRBJ2-1
CASSLVARQNNEQFF
>TRBV5-4|15|TRBJ2-1
CASSITSGVGGEQFF
>TRBV3-1/TRBV3-2|11|TRBJ1-1
CASSQDRVAFF
>TRBV7-2|16|TRBJ2-5
CASSLGSGQGRGTQYF
>TRBV29-1|17|TRBJ1-2
CSGLKESPGGLNYGYTF
>TRBV30|15|TRBJ2-7
CAWKPRSWVGGEQYF
>TRBV18|13|TRBJ2-1
CASSPQGANEQFF
>TRBV5-1|15|TRBJ1-2
CASSSTGTGNYGYTF
>TRBV7-9|17|TRBJ1-3
CASSHSPRAPSGNTIYF
>TRBV6-5|15|TRBJ2-7
CASSPFSGGAGEQYF
>TRBV29-1|11|TRBJ2-7
CSVKQGYEQYF
>TRBV7-9|15|TRBJ1-4
CASSFDLTTNEKLFF
>TRBV24-1|17|TRBJ1-1
CATSDPDREVEDTEAFF
>TRBV11-2|17|TRBJ2-3
CASSLDLISGSTDTQYF
>TRBV5-1|14|TRBJ1-2
CASSLDGTNYGYTF
>TRBV5-6|17|TRBJ2-5
CASSLGLAGNVQLTQYF
>TRBV18|15|TRBJ2-5
CASSPSDRGHETQYF